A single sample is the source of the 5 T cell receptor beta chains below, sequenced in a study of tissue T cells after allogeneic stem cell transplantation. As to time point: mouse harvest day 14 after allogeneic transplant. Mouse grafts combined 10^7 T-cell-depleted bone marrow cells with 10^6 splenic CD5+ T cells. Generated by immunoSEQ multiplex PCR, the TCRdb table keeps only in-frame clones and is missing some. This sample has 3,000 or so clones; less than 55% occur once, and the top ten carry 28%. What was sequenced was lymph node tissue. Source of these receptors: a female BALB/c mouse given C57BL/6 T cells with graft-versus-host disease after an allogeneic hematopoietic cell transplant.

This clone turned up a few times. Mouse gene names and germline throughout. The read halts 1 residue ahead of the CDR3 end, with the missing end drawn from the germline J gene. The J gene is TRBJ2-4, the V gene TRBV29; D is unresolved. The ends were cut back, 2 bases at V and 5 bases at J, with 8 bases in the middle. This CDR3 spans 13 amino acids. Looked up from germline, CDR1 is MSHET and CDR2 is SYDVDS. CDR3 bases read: TGTGCTAGCAGTTTAATGAGGGTAAACACCTTGTAC. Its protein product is CASSLMRVNTLY. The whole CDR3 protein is CASSLMRVNTLYF.

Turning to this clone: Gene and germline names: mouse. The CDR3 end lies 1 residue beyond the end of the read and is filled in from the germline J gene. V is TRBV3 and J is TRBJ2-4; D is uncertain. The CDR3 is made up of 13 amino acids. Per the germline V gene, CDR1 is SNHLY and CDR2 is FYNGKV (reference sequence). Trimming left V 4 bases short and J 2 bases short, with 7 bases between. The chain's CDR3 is CASSSGFQNTLYF. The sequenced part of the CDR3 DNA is TGTGCCAGCAGCTCGGGGTTTCAAAACACCTTGTAC.

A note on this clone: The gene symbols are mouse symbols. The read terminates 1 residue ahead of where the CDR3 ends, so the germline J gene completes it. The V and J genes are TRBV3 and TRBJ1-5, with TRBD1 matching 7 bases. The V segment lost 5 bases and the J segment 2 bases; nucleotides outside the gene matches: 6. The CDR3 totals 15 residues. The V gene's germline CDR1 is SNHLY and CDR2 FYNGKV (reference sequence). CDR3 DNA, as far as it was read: TGTGCCAGCAGCGGCAGGGGGGGACACAACCAGGCTCCGCTT. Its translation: CASSGRGGHNQAPL. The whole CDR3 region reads CASSGRGGHNQAPLF. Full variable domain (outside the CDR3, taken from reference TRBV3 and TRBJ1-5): GPKVLQIPSHQIIDMGQMVTLNCDPVSNHLYFYWYKQILGQQMEFLVNFYNGKVMEKSKLFKDQFSVERPDGSYFTLKIQPTALEDSAVYFCASSGRGGHNQAPLFGEGTRLSVL.

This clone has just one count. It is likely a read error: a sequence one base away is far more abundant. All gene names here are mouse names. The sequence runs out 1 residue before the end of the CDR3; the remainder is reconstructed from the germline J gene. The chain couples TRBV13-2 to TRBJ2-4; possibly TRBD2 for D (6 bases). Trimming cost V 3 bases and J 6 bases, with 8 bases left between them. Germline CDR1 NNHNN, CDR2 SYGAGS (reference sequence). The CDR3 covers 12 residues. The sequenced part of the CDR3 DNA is TGTGCCAGCGGTGGGGACTTTAACACCTTGTAC. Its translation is CASGGDFNTLY. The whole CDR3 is CASGGDFNTLYF.

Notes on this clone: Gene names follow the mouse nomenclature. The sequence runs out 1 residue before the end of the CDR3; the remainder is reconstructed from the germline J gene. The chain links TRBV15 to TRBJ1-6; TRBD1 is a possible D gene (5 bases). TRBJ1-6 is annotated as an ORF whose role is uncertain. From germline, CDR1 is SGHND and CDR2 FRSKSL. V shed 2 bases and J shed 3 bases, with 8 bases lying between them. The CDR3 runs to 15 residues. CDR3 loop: CASSLSQGYNSPLYF. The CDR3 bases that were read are TGTGCCAGCAGTTTAAGCCAGGGCTATAATTCGCCCCTCTAC.